The 32 T cell receptor beta chains reported below all come from one sample, sequenced in a study of CD4+ T cells in melanoma. TCRdb's copy holds only in-frame clones and misses some; the assay was immunoSEQ multiplex PCR. The sample lists 15,000 to 20,000 clones; about 84% were seen once. Source material: cells from a culture (not recorded whether cultured in vitro). The source of these receptors is a human donor with melanoma.

The gene calls are TRBV6-1 and TRBJ1-6; D possibly corresponds to TRBD1 (6 bases). Trimming took 7 bases from V and 7 from J, leaving 17 bases between them. There are 15 residues in the CDR3. Per germline, CDR1 MNHNS and CDR2 SASEGT. The CDR3 bases are TGTGCCAGCAACTCAATGGACAGCGGGAATTCACCCCTCCACTTT. Its translation is CASNSMDSGNSPLHF.

The chain has TRBV7-3 and TRBJ2-2, with D maybe TRBD1 (6 bases). This CDR3 is built from 14 residues. In germline, CDR1 is SGHTA, CDR2 FQGTGA. V lost 6 bases and J lost 1, with 9 bases in between. CDR3 sequence reads: CASRQGQNTGELFF. Written as DNA, the CDR3 is TGTGCCAGCAGACAGGGACAGAACACCGGGGAGCTGTTTTTT.

V usage is TRBV13 and J usage is TRBJ1-1; D is unresolved. The germline V gene has CDR1 PRHDT and CDR2 FYEKMQ (reference sequence). The CDR3 covers 10 residues. Trimming removed 5 bases at V and 10 bases at J, with 8 bases between. The CDR3 loop reads CASSMAGAFF. CDR3 bases: TGTGCCAGCAGCATGGCCGGAGCTTTCTTT.

The gene calls are TRBV2 and TRBJ2-7, with 8 bases identical to TRBD1. Germline V gene sequence: CDR1 SNHLY, CDR2 FYNNEI. The V and J ends lost 6 bases and 4 bases, in that order; junction bases with no gene match: 8. The CDR3 totals 14 residues. The CDR3 nucleotides read TGTGCCAGCAGGAAGGACAGGGTTTATTACGAGCAGTACTTC. This encodes CASRKDRVYYEQYF.

This clone was counted between two and nine times. The V gene is TRBV2, the J gene TRBJ1-1, with D unresolved. Trimming removed 7 bases at V and 3 bases at J, with 12 bases between. Germline CDR1 SNHLY, CDR2 FYNNEI. The CDR3 consists of 13 residues. The CDR3 nucleotides are TGTGCCAGCATTCGGTCGGTGTACACTGAAGCTTTCTTT. This translates into CASIRSVYTEAFF.

J is TRBJ1-1 and V is TRBV6-5; no clear D. V lost 4 bases, J lost 0 bases, and 9 bases lay in between. The germline V gene encodes CDR1 MNHEY and CDR2 SVGAGI. CDR3 size: 14 residues. This CDR3 reads CASSSSGLNTEAFF. The CDR3 coding sequence is TGTGCCAGCAGTTCGTCGGGGTTGAACACTGAAGCTTTCTTT.

This chain uses TRBV7-6 with TRBJ2-2; D unclear. The CDR3 runs 13 residues. Trimming removed 0 bases at V and 5 bases at J, with 4 bases between. Germline V CDR1 and CDR2: SGHVS, FNYEAQ. CDR3 bases: TGTGCCAGCAGCTTAGCGAGTACCGGGGAGCTGTTTTTT. Translated: CASSLASTGELFF.

The V call is TRBV6-1, the J call TRBJ1-5, with a possible D match to TRBD1 (5 bases). CDR1 and CDR2 (germline): MNHNS, SASEGT. The V end was cut by 2 bases, the J end by 7 bases, with 18 bases between. The CDR3 contains 16 residues. The CDR3 sequence: CASSESAFRVNQPQHF. The CDR3 DNA is TGTGCCAGCAGTGAATCGGCTTTCAGGGTAAACCAGCCCCAGCATTTT.

The chain combines TRBV11-2 with TRBJ2-1; 7 bases fit TRBD1. The trim removed 6 bases at V and 9 bases at J, leaving 5 bases unmatched. CDR3 size: 12 residues. Germline-derived CDR1 and CDR2 are SGHAT and FQNNGV. The DNA of the CDR3 is TGTGCCAGCAGGAAAACAGGGGCTGAGCAGTTCTTC. As protein: CASRKTGAEQFF.

The gene calls are TRBV7-6 and TRBJ2-3, with TRBD2 matching 11 bases. The CDR3 contains 16 residues. Trimming removed 5 bases from V and 3 bases from J; junction bases left unmatched: 7. Germline CDR1 and CDR2: SGHVS and FNYEAQ. DNA of the CDR3: TGTGCCAGCAGCCACCGGCTAGCGGGGGGTACAGATACGCAGTATTTT. It translates to CASSHRLAGGTDTQYF.

The chain uses TRBV28 and TRBJ1-2; D is uncertain. V lost 7 bases to trimming and J lost 0 bases, with 6 bases between them. This CDR3 has 12 residues. Germline V lookup: CDR1 MDHEN, CDR2 SYDVKM. Here the CDR3 DNA reads TGTGCCAGCAAAGTAGCTAACTATGGCTACACCTTC. This encodes CASKVANYGYTF.

V gene TRBV5-1 combines with J gene TRBJ2-7; TRBD1 or TRBD2 may be the D gene (6 bases each). V was clipped by 0 bases and J by 7 bases, with 23 bases between them. Germline CDR1 reads SGHRS; CDR2 reads YFSETQ. The CDR3 is made up of 17 amino acids. This chain's CDR3 is CASSLALPPSQGGEQYF. The CDR3 nucleotides are TGCGCCAGCAGCTTGGCACTTCCCCCGTCACAGGGAGGTGAGCAGTACTTC.

The V gene is TRBV11-1, the J gene TRBJ2-5, with unresolved D. Germline CDR1 SGHAT, CDR2 FQDESV (reference sequence). The CDR3 covers 15 residues. Deletions cut 1 base from V and 5 bases from J, with 14 bases between. The CDR3 region has the DNA TGTGCCAGCAGCTTAGTGGGCGCCTTCGGCGAGACCCAGTACTTC. This sequence encodes CASSLVGAFGETQYF.

The chain uses TRBV6-1 and TRBJ1-4, with 10 nucleotides matching TRBD1. Germline V gene sequence: CDR1 MNHNS, CDR2 SASEGT. The CDR3 extends over 14 amino acids. The V gene end was trimmed by 4 bases and the J gene end by 7 bases; junction bases not matched to a gene: 3. The CDR3 region has the DNA TGTGCCAGCAGTGCCGGGACAGGGGTTGAAAAACTGTTTTTT. It yields the protein CASSAGTGVEKLFF.

The rearrangement joins TRBV19 to TRBJ1-6; D is uncertain. Trimming shortened V by 2 bases and J by 14 bases, and 10 bases separated the two germline ends. This CDR3 comprises 12 residues. Germline V gene sequence: CDR1 LNHDA, CDR2 SQIVND (reference sequence). CDR3 nucleotide sequence: TGTGCCAGTAGTATACTCCTCGGAGCCCTCCACTTT. This translates into CASSILLGALHF.

The chain is built from TRBV19 and TRBJ1-1, with D unclear. CDR1 and CDR2 from the germline V gene are LNHDA and SQIVND (reference sequence). V was cut by 4 bases and J by 1 base, with 4 bases left in between. The CDR3 extends over 12 amino acids. The DNA for the CDR3 is TGTGCCAGTAGTAACAGGAACACTGAAGCTTTCTTT. Encoded protein: CASSNRNTEAFF. Together with reference TRBV19 and TRBJ1-1, the CDR3 gives the full variable domain: DGGITQSPKYLFRKEGQNVTLSCEQNLNHDAMYWYRQDPGQGLRLIYYSQIVNDFQKGDIAEGYSVSREKKESFPLTVTSAQKNPTAFYLCASSNRNTEAFFGQGTRLTVV.

The chain couples TRBV10-3 to TRBJ2-7, with no clear D. V was pared by 2 bases and J by 4 bases, with 6 bases between. The CDR3 covers 12 residues. CDR1 is ENHRY and CDR2 is SYGVKD in the germline V gene. The DNA of the CDR3 is TGTGCCATCAGTGAGGGATTTTACGAGCAGTACTTC. Its translation is CAISEGFYEQYF.

This chain links TRBV6-1 with TRBJ2-5; the D call may be TRBD1 or TRBD2 (6 bases each). V was clipped by 3 bases and J by 2 bases, with 19 bases between them. Germline V lookup: CDR1 MNHNS, CDR2 SASEGT. The CDR3 length is 17 residues. The CDR3 loop is CASSDRGGAILQETQYF. DNA for the CDR3: TGTGCCAGCAGTGACAGGGGCGGGGCGATCCTTCAAGAGACCCAGTACTTC.

The chain is built from TRBV12-5 and TRBJ2-3; D is perhaps TRBD1 (6 bases). The CDR3 sequence is 16 residues long. Trimming removed 3 bases at V and 0 bases at J, with 13 bases between. Germline CDR1 is LGHNT and CDR2 is FRNRAP. The DNA of the CDR3 is TGTGCTAGTGGTTTAGGGACACTTCAGAGCACAGATACGCAGTATTTT. This translates into CASGLGTLQSTDTQYF.

The rearrangement uses TRBV2 and TRBJ1-3; 7 nucleotides match TRBD1. The V segment lost 5 bases and the J segment 0 bases; nucleotides outside the gene matches: 1. This CDR3 has 14 residues. Germline V gene data show CDR1 as SNHLY and CDR2 as FYNNEI. CDR3 in DNA: TGTGCCAGCAGTTCAGGGGGCTCTGGAAACACCATATATTTT. It codes for CASSSGGSGNTIYF.

This clone appeared a few times. The chain is built from TRBV11-1 and TRBJ2-1; weak D call: TRBD2 (6 bases). The CDR3 extends over 14 amino acids. From germline, CDR1 is SGHAT and CDR2 FQDESV (reference sequence). The ends were cut back, 3 bases at V and 13 bases at J, with 19 bases in the middle. The chain's CDR3 is CASSLTSSLDLQFF. The CDR3 region has the DNA TGTGCCAGCAGCTTGACTAGTAGCTTAGATCTTCAGTTCTTC.

This sequence joins TRBV5-1 and TRBJ2-1, with D perhaps given as TRBD1 or TRBD2 (5 bases each). The CDR3 sequence is 13 residues long. Trimming pared 0 bases from V and 10 bases from J, leaving 11 bases between. Germline CDR1 and CDR2: SGHRS and YFSETQ. The CDR3 loop reads CASSLAGSDEQFF. The CDR3 nucleotides are TGCGCCAGCAGCTTGGCAGGGAGTGACGAGCAGTTCTTC.

V gene TRBV29-1 combines with J gene TRBJ2-3, with 9 bases fitting TRBD1. The CDR3 runs 15 residues. Germline loops: CDR1 SQVTM, CDR2 ANQGSEA. Trimming took 7 bases from V and 7 from J; bases not matched to a gene: 15. CDR3 nucleotide sequence: TGCAGCGGGGACCCCGGGACAGGGCATGGGAATACGCAGTATTTT. Protein: CSGDPGTGHGNTQYF.

The genes are TRBV6-1 and TRBJ1-2; D gene ambiguous. This CDR3 region has 12 residues. Germline V gene sequence: CDR1 MNHNS, CDR2 SASEGT. The V and J ends lost 3 bases and 5 bases respectively, with 7 bases between them. CDR3 in amino acids: CASSDYGYGYTF. DNA of the CDR3: TGTGCCAGCAGTGACTACGGTTATGGCTACACCTTC.

This chain joins TRBV13 and TRBJ1-3; D remains unclear. Germline V lookup: CDR1 PRHDT, CDR2 FYEKMQ (reference sequence). The CDR3 extends over 15 amino acids. Trimming took 5 bases from V and 8 from J, leaving 19 bases between them. As DNA, the CDR3 is TGTGCCAGCAGCCCCGTTGGGCACGGCGGGGACACCATATATTTT. Residues: CASSPVGHGGDTIYF.

The chain uses TRBV4-1 and TRBJ1-5; D remains unclear. The germline V gene encodes CDR1 MGHRA and CDR2 YSYEKL. This CDR3 has 16 residues. V was clipped by 0 bases and J by 4 bases, with 13 bases between them. This chain's CDR3 is CASSQDGGFGNQPQHF. CDR3 DNA: TGCGCCAGCAGCCAAGACGGCGGATTCGGGAATCAGCCCCAGCATTTT.

This rearrangement joins TRBV6-1 to TRBJ1-6, with unresolved D. The CDR3 spans 13 residues. Germline V gene data show CDR1 as MNHNS and CDR2 as SASEGT. Trimming took 7 bases from V and 7 from J, leaving 11 bases between them. Here the CDR3 reads CASKQYNNSPLHF. The CDR3 region has the DNA TGTGCCAGCAAACAGTATAACAATTCACCCCTCCACTTT.

The CDR3 loop reads CASSLGTRSGANVLTF. The CDR3 DNA sequence: TGTGCCAGCAGCTTAGGTACGCGCTCTGGGGCCAACGTCCTGACTTTC. This chain joins TRBV7-8 and TRBJ2-6, with D unclear. Trimming pared 1 base from V and 0 bases from J, leaving 7 bases between. The CDR3 totals 16 residues. Germline CDR1 SGHVS, CDR2 FQNEAQ.

The J gene is TRBJ2-5, the V gene TRBV30; no clear D. Germline V gives CDR1 GTSNPN, CDR2 SVGIG (reference sequence). The CDR3 spans 12 residues. Trimming stripped 0 bases from V and 5 bases from J, with 7 bases between. CDR3 amino acids: CAWSVSAETQYF. CDR3 sequence (DNA): TGTGCCTGGAGTGTCTCTGCTGAGACCCAGTACTTC.

The chain joins TRBV6-5 to TRBJ1-2; 8 nucleotides line up with TRBD1. CDR3 length: 13 amino acids. J gave up 7 bases and V 6 bases, and 7 bases lay outside the gene matches. CDR1 MNHEY and CDR2 SVGAGI come from the germline V gene. This CDR3 reads CASSIDRGGGYTF. For the CDR3, the DNA is TGTGCCAGCAGCATAGACAGGGGTGGTGGCTACACCTTC.

The gene calls are TRBV18 and TRBJ2-7; maybe TRBD2 (5 bases). Germline assignment: CDR1 KGHSH and CDR2 LQKENI. There are 13 residues in the CDR3. Deletions cut 0 bases from V and 2 bases from J, with 5 bases between. The CDR3: CASSPPGAYEQYF. The CDR3 DNA is TGTGCCAGCTCACCACCCGGGGCCTACGAGCAGTACTTC.

The chain links TRBV6-5 to TRBJ1-6; D is ambiguous. The germline V gene has CDR1 MNHEY and CDR2 SVGAGI. The CDR3 runs to 13 residues. Trimming shortened V by 5 bases and J by 9 bases, and 11 bases separated the two germline ends. The CDR3 sequence is CASSNRPFSPLHF. The CDR3 DNA reads TGTGCCAGCAGTAACCGTCCCTTTTCACCCCTCCACTTT.